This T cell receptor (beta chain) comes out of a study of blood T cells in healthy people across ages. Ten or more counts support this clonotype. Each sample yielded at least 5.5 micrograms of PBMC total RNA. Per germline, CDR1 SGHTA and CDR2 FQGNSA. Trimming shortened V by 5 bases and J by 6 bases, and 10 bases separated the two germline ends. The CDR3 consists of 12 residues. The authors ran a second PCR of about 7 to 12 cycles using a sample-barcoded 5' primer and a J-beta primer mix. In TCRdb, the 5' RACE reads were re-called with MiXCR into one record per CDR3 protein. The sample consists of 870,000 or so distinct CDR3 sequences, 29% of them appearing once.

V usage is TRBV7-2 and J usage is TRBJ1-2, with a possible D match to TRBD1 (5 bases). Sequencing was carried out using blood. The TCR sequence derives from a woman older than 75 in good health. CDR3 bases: TGTGCCAGCAGCCTTGACAGTGATGGCTACACCTTC. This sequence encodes CASSLDSDGYTF.